The 9 T cell receptor beta chains in this list originate from one sample, sequenced in a study of T-cell memory formation after mild COVID-19. TCRdb reprocessed the 5' RACE reads via MiXCR and lists one record per CDR3 protein. This table holds 350,000 to 500,000 distinct CDR3 sequences, 23% found once. Sequencing was carried out using PBMCs or a T cell subset sorted from them (not recorded which). These receptors were obtained from an adult woman who had mild COVID-19 (a few samples of this study predate the infection). Cell type and time point are not known.

Many counts were recorded for this clonotype. The chain has TRBV5-5 and TRBJ1-1; perhaps TRBD1 as D (5 bases). The CDR3 spans 13 residues. Germline CDR1 and CDR2: SGHKS and YYEKEE (reference sequence). Deletions cut 4 bases from V and 11 bases from J, with 18 bases between. The CDR3 sequence is CASSPDSDPWAFF. CDR3 nucleotide sequence: TGTGCCAGCAGCCCTGACAGTGACCCGTGGGCTTTCTTT. Drawing the rest from reference TRBV5-5 and TRBJ1-1, the complete variable domain is DAGVTQSPTHLIKTRGQQVTLRCSPISGHKSVSWYQQVLGQGPQFIFQYYEKEERGRGNFPDRFSARQFPNYSSELNVNALLLGDSALYLCASSPDSDPWAFFGQGTRLTVV.

This clonotype was detected only a few times. This chain uses TRBV6-2 or TRBV6-3 with TRBJ2-7, with 7 nucleotides matching TRBD2. The germline gives CDR1 MNHEY, CDR2 SVGEGT. The CDR3 is 15 amino acids. With 5 bases clipped from V and 1 base from J, the junction kept 8 bases outside the gene matches. The CDR3 DNA is TGTGCCAGCAGTGGCCGAATAGCGGGTTCCTACGAGCAGTACTTC. It encodes CASSGRIAGSYEQYF.

This clonotype was detected a few times. The V call is TRBV5-6, the J call TRBJ1-2, with D uncertain. V lost 4 bases, J lost 0 bases, and 16 bases lay in between. The V gene's germline CDR1 is SGHDT and CDR2 YYEEEE. The CDR3 spans 16 residues. CDR3 DNA sequence: TGTGCCAGCAGCCTGGAAGGACGGCCCGCTAACTATGGCTACACCTTC. This gives the protein CASSLEGRPANYGYTF.

This clonotype appeared a few times. J is TRBJ2-2 and V is TRBV20-1, with 9 bases aligning to TRBD1. Per germline, CDR1 DFQATT and CDR2 SNEGSKA (reference sequence). The CDR3 extends over 16 amino acids. Losses at the gene ends were 5 bases for V and 4 bases for J; bases not matched to a gene: 11. The CDR3 sequence is CSALSLQGALTGELFF. In nucleotides, the CDR3 is TGCAGTGCTTTGTCCTTACAGGGGGCCCTCACCGGGGAGCTGTTTTTT.

V gene TRBV5-5 combines with J gene TRBJ2-1; D assignment may be TRBD1 or TRBD2 (5 bases each). In germline, CDR1 is SGHKS, CDR2 YYEKEE (reference sequence). Trimming removed 5 bases from V and 5 bases from J, with 26 bases in between. CDR3 size: 18 residues. For the CDR3, the DNA is TGTGCCAGCAGATTTTTGCACAGTTCGGGACCCCGGGACAATGAGCAGTTCTTC. Its protein product is CASRFLHSSGPRDNEQFF. The whole variable domain, remainder taken from reference TRBV5-5 and TRBJ2-1, is DAGVTQSPTHLIKTRGQQVTLRCSPISGHKSVSWYQQVLGQGPQFIFQYYEKEERGRGNFPDRFSARQFPNYSSELNVNALLLGDSALYLCASRFLHSSGPRDNEQFFGPGTRLTVL.

The CDR3 region is CASSQDLAGEQYF. CDR3 bases: TGTGCCAGCAGCCAAGATTTAGCGGGGGAGCAGTACTTC. This sequence joins TRBV3-1 and TRBJ2-7; TRBD2 agrees at 8 bases. V lost 0 bases, J lost 7 bases, and 2 bases stayed unmatched. The CDR3 is 13 residues long. Germline-derived CDR1 and CDR2 are LGHDT and YNNKEL (reference sequence).

The DNA for the CDR3 is TGTGCCAGCAGCCACCTAGGAGAGGGTAAGACTGAAGCTTTCTTT. Its protein is CASSHLGEGKTEAFF. The J gene is TRBJ1-1, the V gene TRBV7-6; D is unclear. Per the germline V gene, CDR1 is SGHVS and CDR2 is FNYEAQ. Trimming shortened V by 5 bases and J by 5 bases, and 18 bases separated the two germline ends. The CDR3 totals 15 residues.

This clonotype has at least ten counts. The chain combines TRBV5-1 with TRBJ2-7; tentatively, D is TRBD1 or TRBD2 (5 bases each). The V gene lost 0 bases and the J gene lost 5 bases, with 12 bases spanning the gap. Germline CDR1 reads SGHRS; CDR2 reads YFSETQ. The CDR3 is made up of 14 amino acids. The DNA of the CDR3 is TGCGCCAGCAGCTTGGCCGCAGGGAGCCACGAGCAGTACTTC. Its translation is CASSLAAGSHEQYF.

This clonotype came up many times. The chain combines TRBV5-1 with TRBJ2-1; D might be TRBD1 (5 bases). The V gene lost 4 bases and the J gene lost 3 bases, with 11 bases spanning the gap. Germline CDR1 SGHRS, CDR2 YFSETQ. The CDR3 covers 14 residues. In nucleotides, the CDR3 is TGCGCCAGCAGCCGTGGGGCAGACTACAATGAGCAGTTCTTC. Its protein product is CASSRGADYNEQFF.